Sequencing of this TCR beta chain was carried out in a study of radiation and T cells in renal cell carcinoma. Indicated time point: baseline pretreatment blood. Treatment specified: 15 Gy SBRT to primary tumor, nephrectomy 4 weeks later. TCRdb's table, derived via immunoSEQ multiplex PCR, lists solely in-frame clones and lacks some. The sample gives 100,000 to 150,000 clones, about four fifths of which show up once; around 3% is in the top ten. Comment on this clone: Its antigen is unknown.

Findings and caveats of the study: Baseline intratumoral clonotype presence is unknown without pretreatment biopsies.

Sequenced material: blood, taken from a patient whose treatment included radiotherapy and nephrectomy. The sequence was obtained from an older woman with renal cell carcinoma.

The CDR3 is CASGLKETQYF. DNA of the CDR3: TGTGCCAGCGGATTAAAGGAGACCCAGTACTTC. The chain couples TRBV5-4 to TRBJ2-5, with D hard to call. With 7 bases removed from V and 5 bases from J, the gap between germline ends came to 9 bases. This CDR3 region has 11 residues. In germline, CDR1 is SGHNT, CDR2 YYREEE (reference sequence).